One sample yielded the 32 T cell receptor beta chains listed below, sequenced in a study of CD8+ T cells in alopecia areata. The sequencing template was cDNA reverse transcribed from extracted RNA. Profiled with immunoSEQ multiplex PCR; TCRdb holds only in-frame clones, not every one. The table shows about 200,000 clones, with more than 45% occurring only once. The sequencing used CD4+ T cells sorted from blood, collected at week 0. The origin of the receptors is a human donor with alopecia areata.

This clone was counted many times. The chain combines TRBV27 with TRBJ2-1; D might be TRBD2 (6 bases). The germline CDR1 and CDR2 sequences are MNHEY and SMNVEV (reference sequence). The CDR3 sequence is 15 residues long. The germline V and J ends were trimmed by 7 bases and 5 bases, with 18 bases remaining between them. The CDR3, as DNA: TGTGCCAGCACCAGACTAGATTTCTTGGACAATGAGCAGTTCTTC. Translated, it gives CASTRLDFLDNEQFF.

Of note for this clone: The same CDR3 can be traced to other DNA sequences in this sample. CDR3 bases: TGCGCCAGCAGCCAAGGAGAGGACAAATACAATGAGCAGTTCTTC. This encodes CASSQGEDKYNEQFF. V gene TRBV4-1 combines with J gene TRBJ2-1; D might be TRBD1 (5 bases). This CDR3 has 15 amino acids. Trimming took 1 base from V and 4 from J, leaving 11 bases between them. Germline V gene sequence: CDR1 MGHRA, CDR2 YSYEKL.

The chain employs TRBV4-1 and TRBJ1-2; D is perhaps TRBD1 (6 bases). The CDR3 sequence is 13 residues long. Trimming stripped 2 bases from V and 8 bases from J, with 12 bases between. Germline CDR1 and CDR2: MGHRA and YSYEKL. CDR3 sequence (DNA): TGCGCCAGCAGCCAATCTGACAGGAGCGGCTACACCTTC. It codes for CASSQSDRSGYTF.

This clone was seen once. The V call is TRBV30, the J call TRBJ2-7; no firm D call. The CDR3 consists of 14 residues. The V gene's germline CDR1 is GTSNPN and CDR2 SVGIG (reference sequence). V was shortened by 2 bases and J by 2 bases, with 13 bases between the two germline ends. CDR3 protein: CAWSSPGPTYEQYF. The CDR3 nucleotides are TGTGCCTGGAGTTCTCCCGGGCCCACCTACGAGCAGTACTTC.

The J gene is TRBJ1-1, the V gene TRBV18; D not resolved. The length of the CDR3 is 12 residues. Germline CDR1 reads KGHSH; CDR2 reads LQKENI. Trimming removed 6 bases at V and 11 bases at J, with 16 bases between. The CDR3 DNA sequence: TGTGCCAGCTCCTCAGGCGGGGATTGGGCTTTCTTT. It encodes CASSSGGDWAFF.

The genes are TRBV29-1 and TRBJ2-1; maybe TRBD1 (5 bases). V dropped 7 bases and J dropped 2 bases, with 15 bases sitting between them. The CDR3 contains 14 residues. Germline V gene sequence: CDR1 SQVTM, CDR2 ANQGSEA. DNA for the CDR3: TGCAGCGGCCGGACACGACAAGCCTACAATGAGCAGTTCTTC. It is translated as CSGRTRQAYNEQFF.

This clone was counted between two and nine times. CDR3 nucleotide sequence: TGCAGCGTTGATGGGCTATCTCGCGGGGTGAACACTGAAGCTTTCTTT. Its translation: CSVDGLSRGVNTEAFF. J is TRBJ1-1 and V is TRBV29-1; D uncertain. The ends were cut back, 3 bases at V and 0 bases at J, with 17 bases in the middle. The CDR3 sequence is 16 residues long. CDR1 is SQVTM and CDR2 is ANQGSEA in the germline V gene.

This chain joins TRBV2 and TRBJ2-1, with TRBD2 matching 7 bases. In germline, CDR1 is SNHLY, CDR2 FYNNEI. The CDR3 runs to 15 residues. J gave up 0 bases and V 6 bases, and 5 bases lay outside the gene matches. In DNA form, the CDR3 reads TGTGCCAGCAGCCAAGGGACTACCTCCTACAATGAGCAGTTCTTC. Translation gives CASSQGTTSYNEQFF.

This sequence joins TRBV7-2 and TRBJ1-2; 7 bases are a match to TRBD1. V dropped 4 bases and J dropped 8; count of bases not matched to a gene: 7. Germline CDR1 is SGHTA and CDR2 is FQGNSA. The CDR3 has 13 residues. The DNA for the CDR3 is TGTGCCAGCAGCTCCCAAAACAGGGGCGGCTACACCTTC. As protein: CASSSQNRGGYTF.

The chain couples TRBV5-1 to TRBJ1-2; 10 nucleotides agree with TRBD1. The CDR3 is 15 amino acids. CDR1 is SGHRS, CDR2 YFSETQ, per germline. Trimming took 4 bases from V and 8 from J; bases not matched to a gene: 11. The CDR3, as DNA: TGCGCCAGCAGCGAAGGGGACAGGGGTGTGCGGGGCTACACCTTC. This encodes CASSEGDRGVRGYTF.

This rearrangement joins TRBV6-1 to TRBJ1-2; D gene unclear. V was shortened by 2 bases and J by 13 bases, with 14 bases between the two germline ends. The germline gives CDR1 MNHNS, CDR2 SASEGT. The CDR3 spans 12 residues. CDR3 protein: CASSELVTFSTF. The CDR3 coding sequence is TGTGCCAGCAGTGAATTGGTGACTTTTTCCACCTTC.

The chain joins TRBV7-6 to TRBJ2-1; 10 bases agree with TRBD2. Germline-derived CDR1 and CDR2 are SGHVS and FNYEAQ. This CDR3 contains 16 residues. Germline trimming cut 5 bases from V and 8 bases from J; bases unmatched to any gene: 12. For the CDR3, the DNA is TGTGCCAGCAGCCTAAGGAGAGCGGGAGGGAACGATGAGCAGTTCTTC. Protein: CASSLRRAGGNDEQFF.

This clone was detected ten times or more. The V call is TRBV7-9, the J call TRBJ2-7, with 7 bases matching TRBD2. After removal of 2 bases from V and 7 bases from J, the junction contained 8 bases not matched to a gene. Per the germline V gene, CDR1 is SEHNR and CDR2 is FQNEAQ (reference sequence). CDR3 length: 14 residues. The CDR3 protein is CASSLRGGPEEQYF. CDR3 in DNA: TGTGCCAGCAGCTTACGGGGAGGGCCTGAGGAGCAGTACTTC.

This chain uses TRBV9 with TRBJ2-7; D not certain. Trimming stripped 1 base from V and 4 bases from J, with 15 bases between. The CDR3 contains 15 residues. Germline V gene lookup returns CDR1 SGDLS and CDR2 YYNGEE. The CDR3 DNA follows: TGTGCCAGCAGCGTAATCGGTGAGGAGTGGTACGAGCAGTACTTC. It is translated as CASSVIGEEWYEQYF.

This rearrangement joins TRBV19 to TRBJ2-7; TRBD2 aligns across 8 bases. Per germline, CDR1 LNHDA and CDR2 SQIVND (reference sequence). The junction had 6 bases not matched to a gene; V was cut back by 5 bases and J by 3 bases. This CDR3 is built from 14 residues. CDR3 protein: CASSFSGAYYEQYF. The CDR3 DNA sequence: TGTGCCAGTAGTTTTAGCGGGGCTTACTACGAGCAGTACTTC.

The chain has TRBV5-6 and TRBJ2-4, with D possibly being TRBD2 (6 bases). The germline V gene encodes CDR1 SGHDT and CDR2 YYEEEE. With 5 bases removed from V and 4 bases from J, the gap between germline ends came to 13 bases. The CDR3 runs to 14 residues. The CDR3 spells CASRFALAKNIQYF. The CDR3 DNA is TGTGCCAGCAGGTTTGCGCTAGCGAAAAACATTCAGTACTTC.

The chain has TRBV29-1 and TRBJ2-1, with TRBD2 matching 10 bases. Trimming cost V 4 bases and J 5 bases; bases outside gene matches: 11. The CDR3 extends over 16 amino acids. The germline CDR1 and CDR2 sequences are SQVTM and ANQGSEA. The CDR3 region has the DNA TGCAGCGTTGTAAGGGTAGCGGGGGGCGGAAACAATGAGCAGTTCTTC. This translates into CSVVRVAGGGNNEQFF.

This clone was found a few times. This chain joins TRBV27 and TRBJ2-6; D remains ambiguous. V lost 2 bases and J lost 1, with 6 bases in between. This CDR3 is built from 15 residues. From germline, CDR1 is MNHEY and CDR2 SMNVEV (reference sequence). CDR3 region: CASSLVGSGANVLTF. The CDR3 region has the DNA TGTGCCAGCAGTTTAGTGGGATCTGGGGCCAACGTCCTGACTTTC.

The chain combines TRBV29-1 with TRBJ2-1; no firm D call. V was trimmed by 4 bases and J by 8 bases, leaving 12 bases between them. The length of the CDR3 is 12 residues. Germline loops: CDR1 SQVTM, CDR2 ANQGSEA. The CDR3 region is CSVGGLVDEQFF. The CDR3 DNA sequence: TGCAGCGTTGGGGGATTGGTCGATGAGCAGTTCTTC.

This chain connects TRBV7-9 to TRBJ1-4; D gene unclear. The germline V gene has CDR1 SEHNR and CDR2 FQNEAQ (reference sequence). Trimming took 0 bases from V and 7 from J, leaving 3 bases between them. The CDR3 has 12 residues. The CDR3 sequence: CASSLASEKLFF. CDR3 nucleotide sequence: TGTGCCAGCAGCTTAGCTTCTGAAAAACTGTTTTTT.

This clone has just one count. CDR3 in amino acids: CAWSVRASGRATISYNEQFF. In DNA form, the CDR3 reads TGTGCCTGGAGTGTACGAGCTAGCGGGAGGGCGACGATTTCCTACAATGAGCAGTTCTTC. This chain joins TRBV30 and TRBJ2-1; 12 bases are a match to TRBD2. CDR1 GTSNPN and CDR2 SVGIG come from the germline V gene (reference sequence). This CDR3 is built from 20 residues. V was clipped by 0 bases and J by 1 base; unmatched bases: 13.

Only a few counts were recorded for this clone. The chain joins TRBV4-1 to TRBJ2-2, with 7 bases that match TRBD2. The germline V gene has CDR1 MGHRA and CDR2 YSYEKL. The CDR3 length is 14 residues. Unmatched junction bases numbered 3, after V lost 3 bases and J lost 5 bases. The CDR3 here is CASSQGGGTGELFF. Written as DNA, the CDR3 is TGCGCCAGCAGCCAGGGGGGAGGGACCGGGGAGCTGTTTTTT.

V gene TRBV30 combines with J gene TRBJ1-5; 9 bases are a match to TRBD1. The germline CDR1 and CDR2 sequences are GTSNPN and SVGIG (reference sequence). This CDR3 region has 15 residues. V was pared by 1 base and J by 7 bases, with 8 bases of the junction left unmatched. CDR3 protein: CAWSAPTGGRQPQHF. The CDR3 DNA sequence: TGTGCCTGGAGTGCCCCAACAGGGGGCAGGCAGCCCCAGCATTTT.

This chain uses TRBV6-6 with TRBJ2-1; 8 bases map to TRBD1. J lost 5 bases, V lost 6 bases, and 9 bases had no gene match. The CDR3 contains 15 residues. Germline V gene lookup returns CDR1 MNHNY and CDR2 SVGAGI (reference sequence). The CDR3 DNA reads TGTGCCAGCAGGCCGGGACAGGTTTGGGACAATGAGCAGTTCTTC. Protein: CASRPGQVWDNEQFF.

This clone was seen a few times. This chain links TRBV5-1 with TRBJ2-7; no firm D call. V gave up 7 bases and J gave up 6 bases, with 11 bases separating them. CDR1 and CDR2 from the germline V gene are SGHRS and YFSETQ. The CDR3 sequence is 11 residues long. The CDR3 reads CASAEVGEQYF. CDR3 in DNA: TGCGCCAGCGCTGAGGTGGGCGAGCAGTACTTC.

The chain joins TRBV5-1 to TRBJ2-2; TRBD1 agrees at 8 bases. From germline, CDR1 is SGHRS and CDR2 YFSETQ. V dropped 0 bases and J dropped 7; count of bases not matched to a gene: 8. The CDR3 is made up of 16 amino acids. CDR3 protein: CASSLEAGGLGGELFF. CDR3 DNA sequence: TGCGCCAGCAGCTTGGAGGCAGGGGGCCTTGGCGGGGAGCTGTTTTTT.

J is TRBJ2-7 and V is TRBV5-1; D unclear. The CDR3 is made up of 15 amino acids. Per the germline V gene, CDR1 is SGHRS and CDR2 is YFSETQ. V shed 4 bases and J shed 3 bases, with 17 bases lying between them. CDR3 protein: CASSPTRSGGYEQYF. CDR3 nucleotide sequence: TGCGCCAGCAGCCCTACACGGTCGGGCGGCTACGAGCAGTACTTC.

The chain has TRBV19 and TRBJ1-2; 8 nucleotides line up with TRBD1. This CDR3 contains 15 residues. CDR1 and CDR2 (germline): LNHDA, SQIVND (reference sequence). V was pared by 1 base and J by 6 bases, with 7 bases of the junction left unmatched. As DNA, the CDR3 is TGTGCCAGTAGTATAGCGGACAGGGCGTTCGATGGCTACACCTTC. Translation gives CASSIADRAFDGYTF.

This clone was detected only a few times. This chain connects TRBV15 to TRBJ1-4; D gene unclear. The CDR3 loop spans 16 amino acids. Germline-derived CDR1 and CDR2 are LNHNV and YYDKDF (reference sequence). Trimming cost V 6 bases and J 4 bases, with 18 bases left between them. The CDR3 protein is CATSPRRVPLNEKLFF. The CDR3 nucleotides read TGTGCCACCAGTCCCCGGCGGGTGCCGCTTAATGAAAAACTGTTTTTT.

This clone appeared a single time. The rearrangement links TRBV5-6 to TRBJ2-1, with D possibly matching TRBD1 (6 bases). CDR1 and CDR2 (germline): SGHDT, YYEEEE. The CDR3 covers 12 residues. V lost 2 bases and J lost 7, with 7 bases in between. CDR3 DNA: TGTGCCAGCAGCTTCGGACAGAATGAGCAGTTCTTC. Amino acids: CASSFGQNEQFF. Drawing the rest from reference TRBV5-6 and TRBJ2-1, the complete variable domain is DAGVTQSPTHLIKTRGQQVTLRCSPKSGHDTVSWYQQALGQGPQFIFQYYEEEERQRGNFPDRFSGHQFPNYSSELNVNALLLGDSALYLCASSFGQNEQFFGPGTRLTVL.

The rearrangement uses TRBV30 and TRBJ2-7, with D possibly matching TRBD2 (7 bases). With 3 bases removed from V and 3 bases from J, the gap between germline ends came to 12 bases. The CDR3 is made up of 13 amino acids. Germline V gene lookup returns CDR1 GTSNPN and CDR2 SVGIG (reference sequence). The CDR3 reads CAWRGGVGYEQYF. The CDR3 coding sequence is TGTGCCTGGAGAGGGGGGGTAGGCTACGAGCAGTACTTC.

This clone was seen more than once but under ten times. J is TRBJ2-3 and V is TRBV29-1; D is unresolved. V lost 5 bases to trimming and J lost 2 bases, with 11 bases between them. The CDR3 contains 13 residues. CDR1 is SQVTM and CDR2 is ANQGSEA in the germline V gene. In nucleotides, the CDR3 is TGCAGCGTTACGGGCAGGATCACAGATACGCAGTATTTT. This gives the protein CSVTGRITDTQYF.